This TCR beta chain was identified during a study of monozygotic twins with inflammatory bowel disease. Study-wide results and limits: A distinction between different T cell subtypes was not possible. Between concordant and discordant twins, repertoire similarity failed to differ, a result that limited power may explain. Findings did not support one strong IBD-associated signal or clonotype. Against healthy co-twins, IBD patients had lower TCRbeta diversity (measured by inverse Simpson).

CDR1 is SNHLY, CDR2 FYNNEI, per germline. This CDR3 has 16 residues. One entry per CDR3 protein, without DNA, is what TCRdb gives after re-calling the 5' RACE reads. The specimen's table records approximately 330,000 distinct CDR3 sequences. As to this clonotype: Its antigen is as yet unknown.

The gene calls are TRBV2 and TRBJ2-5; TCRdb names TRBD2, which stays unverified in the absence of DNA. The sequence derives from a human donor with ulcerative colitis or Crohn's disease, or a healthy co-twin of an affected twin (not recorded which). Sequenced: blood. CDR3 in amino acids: CASRGRLAGEGKTQYF.